These 10 T cell receptor beta chains were all obtained from the same sample, sequenced in a study of blood T cell repertoires in COVID-19 (dated by TCRdb to the early 2020s). Library generation was performed with the immunoSEQ multiplex PCR assay. TCRdb re-hosts the immuneACCESS table, in-frame sequences only. Its copies lack some clones; in the studies checked, an unresolved V gene accounts for under half of them, and the cause for the rest is not known. For this sample there are a few hundred thousand clones; around 87% appear just once. Approximately 2.3% of the sample lies in the top ten. Sequencing was done on a sample of peripheral blood. The receptors were sampled from a woman aged 45-65 years with acute or convalescent COVID-19.

V gene TRBV6-4 combines with J gene TRBJ2-1, with 9 bases matching TRBD2. J lost 0 bases, V lost 5 bases, and 2 bases had no gene match. CDR3 length: 15 amino acids. Looked up from germline, CDR1 is MRHNA and CDR2 is SNTAGT. The CDR3 region has the DNA TGTGCCAGCAGTATTAGCGGGAGCTCCTACAATGAGCAGTTCTTC. This codes for CASSISGSSYNEQFF.

The rearrangement links TRBV7-3 to TRBJ2-1, with 9 bases lining up with TRBD2. The CDR3 has 18 residues. V was pared by 1 base and J by 0 bases, with 7 bases of the junction left unmatched. In germline, CDR1 is SGHTA, CDR2 FQGTGA. The CDR3, as DNA: TGTGCCAGCAGCTTAATAGCGGGAGTTCTCCGCTCCTACAATGAGCAGTTCTTC. Encoded protein: CASSLIAGVLRSYNEQFF.

The chain's CDR3 is CATSDSGTGSPEAFF. The CDR3 nucleotides are TGTGCCACCAGTGATTCCGGGACAGGGTCCCCTGAAGCTTTCTTT. This chain links TRBV24-1 with TRBJ1-1; 9 nucleotides align to TRBD1. V was clipped by 2 bases and J by 6 bases; unmatched bases: 6. Germline assignment: CDR1 KGHDR and CDR2 SFDVKD. This CDR3 has 15 amino acids.

This clone was recorded once. CDR3 sequence: CASSSGLAGGWNEQFF. The CDR3 DNA sequence: TGTGCCAGCAGCTCGGGACTAGCGGGAGGGTGGAATGAGCAGTTCTTC. V gene TRBV11-3 combines with J gene TRBJ2-1, with 16 bases fitting TRBD2. The V gene's germline CDR1 is SGHNT and CDR2 YENEEA. There are 16 residues in the CDR3. With 4 bases clipped from V and 7 bases from J, the junction kept 4 bases outside the gene matches.

This chain uses TRBV7-2 with TRBJ1-5, with D unclear. The CDR3 runs to 13 residues. Trimming pared 3 bases from V and 5 bases from J, leaving 8 bases between. Germline loops: CDR1 SGHTA, CDR2 FQGNSA. The CDR3 sequence: CASSFGRDQPQHF. The CDR3 DNA sequence: TGTGCCAGCAGCTTTGGGCGGGATCAGCCCCAGCATTTT.

The chain links TRBV18 to TRBJ2-2, with a weak D call TRBD1 (6 bases). This CDR3 spans 18 amino acids. V dropped 1 base and J dropped 0 bases, with 15 bases sitting between them. Germline V CDR1 and CDR2: KGHSH, LQKENI. For the CDR3, the DNA is TGTGCCAGCTCACCACGGAAGGGGGTGGCGGCGAACACCGGGGAGCTGTTTTTT. Translating it yields CASSPRKGVAANTGELFF. Filled out from reference TRBV18 and TRBJ2-2, the complete variable domain reads NAGVMQNPRHLVRRRGQEARLRCSPMKGHSHVYWYRQLPEEGLKFMVYLQKENIIDESGMPKERFSAEFPKEGPSILRIQQVVRGDSAAYFCASSPRKGVAANTGELFFGEGSRLTVL.

The V and J genes are TRBV3-1 (or the pseudogene TRBV3-2) and TRBJ2-3; TRBD2 might be the D (5 bases). The CDR3 runs to 13 residues. Trimming took 4 bases from V and 6 from J, leaving 11 bases between them. The germline gives CDR1 LGHDT, CDR2 YNNKEL (reference sequence). This CDR3 reads CASSLGRGDTQYF. Written as DNA, the CDR3 is TGTGCCAGCAGCCTCGGCAGAGGGGATACGCAGTATTTT.

In DNA, the CDR3 is TGTGCCAGCAGTGACACTCCTACCTACGAGCAGTACTTC. Encoded protein: CASSDTPTYEQYF. The J gene is TRBJ2-7, the V gene TRBV6-1, with D hard to call. This CDR3 is built from 13 residues. Germline CDR1 and CDR2: MNHNS and SASEGT. The germline V and J ends were trimmed by 3 bases and 2 bases, with 8 bases remaining between them.

V gene TRBV18 combines with J gene TRBJ2-5; D ambiguous. In germline, CDR1 is KGHSH, CDR2 LQKENI. The CDR3 spans 11 residues. The V end was cut by 6 bases, the J end by 1 base, with 3 bases between. In nucleotides, the CDR3 is TGTGCCAGCTCCCTCCAAGAGACCCAGTACTTC. Protein: CASSLQETQYF.

The J gene is TRBJ2-3, the V gene TRBV11-2; 7 nucleotides agree with TRBD2. V was clipped by 3 bases and J by 5 bases; unmatched bases: 5. Germline CDR1 SGHAT, CDR2 FQNNGV. The length of the CDR3 is 14 residues. Here the CDR3 reads CASSLLSGRDTQYF. The CDR3 bases are TGTGCCAGCAGCTTGCTTAGCGGGCGAGATACGCAGTATTTT. Combining the CDR3 with reference TRBV11-2 and TRBJ2-3 gives the whole variable domain EAGVAQSPRYKIIEKRQSVAFWCNPISGHATLYWYQQILGQGPKLLIQFQNNGVVDDSQLPKDRFSAERLKGVDSTLKIQPAKLEDSAVYLCASSLLSGRDTQYFGPGTRLTVL.